This TCR beta chain was observed in a study of brain T cells in children with intractable seizures (TCRdb year 2021). Broadly, across the study: Resected brain tissue from a few dozen pediatric epilepsy surgery cases was first screened for immune gene transcripts using a NanoString immunology panel. Among the approximately 12 selected surgery cases, pre-surgery blood was additionally sequenced for eight, leaving four cases with brain tissue only.

TCR beta chain sequences were generated from genomic DNA using the immunoSEQ assay. In the paper's pipeline: Any CDR3 sequence that did not begin with the conserved framework cysteine at position 104 was removed by hand. To get clonality, the normalized Shannon's Diversity Index was subtracted from one, giving values from 0 (maximal diversity) to 1 (oligoclonal). Chi-squared comparison-of-proportions tests were used to check whether the frequency of the same CDR3 differed between samples, for example brain versus blood. Public clonotypes were found by searching immuneACCESS, and the VDJdb browser was used to assess similarity to known antiviral clonotypes. TCRdb stores this immuneACCESS table with in-frame sequences only. Part of the clones is absent; in the studies checked, under half of the shortfall reflects unresolved V genes, and no reason is known for the rest. The DNA was the basis for D and trimming; V, J and clone size are from that table. The sample data list a few hundred thousand clones, and 93% of these were observed just once. Roughly 5.8% of the sample belongs to the ten largest clones.

Overall results and qualifications from the work: Viral specificity was inferred only from CDR3 sequence similarity, and patients' HCMV serostatus was unknown. Because pre- and post-surgery blood were sequenced to different depths, clones absent from the pre-surgery sample may reflect undersampling.

The junction shows trimming of 7 bases on V and 0 bases on J, and the gene matches do not reach 8 bases of it. The CDR3, cysteine through phenylalanine, is 14 amino acids long. Only CDR3 DNA is held: 42 bases, read in frame from base 1. CDR1 and CDR2 were assigned from the germline V gene (reference sequence) as GTSNPN and SVGIG. On this clone: Its target antigen remains unknown. Base-call qualities are not available, and no considerably larger clone is one nucleotide away.

The time point label corresponds to: blood from clinic visit 5 months post-surgery; TSC patient then seizure free. The surgery cases that showed the highest brain T cell transcript signatures were chosen for TCR beta chain sequencing of brain tissue, and of blood when it was available. Before surgery, the patients had been given at least one anti-epileptic drug. TCR-sequenced patients were children with drug-resistant epilepsy due to tuberous sclerosis complex, focal cortical dysplasia, Rasmussen encephalitis or hemimegalencephaly. Bulk genomic DNA was isolated from unsorted brain tissue and whole blood using the Monarch genomic DNA purification kit.

The chain links TRBV30 with TRBJ1-2; TRBD1 matches 7 bases in the middle. The specimen was peripheral blood, collected roughly 5 months after surgery. This clonotype was obtained from a boy in the first two years of life with tuberous sclerosis and intractable seizures. The CDR3 corresponds to CASSVGGANYGYTF. The DNA is TGTGCCTCTTCAGTAGGGGGCGCTAACTATGGCTACACCTTC. Reference TRBV30 and TRBJ1-2 proteins supply the regions before and after the CDR3; the full variable domain is: SQTIHQWPATLVQPVGSPLSLECTVEGTSNPNLYWYRQAAGRGLQLLFYSVGIGQISSEVPQNLSASRPQDRQFILSSKKLLLSDSGFYLCASSVGGANYGYTFGSGTRLTVV.